A selection of T cell receptor beta chains follows, all from one sample in a study of T cells in localized non-small cell lung cancer. TCRdb keeps only in-frame clones here, not all; method: immunoSEQ multiplex PCR. Of tens of thousands of clones listed, 70% to 90% are singletons. Here the sequenced sample was peripheral blood, taken before any cancer treatment. The receptors come from a female donor over 55 with stage I lung adenocarcinoma. CDR3s include the opening cysteine and the closing phenylalanine or tryptophan. D genes are given only for firm matches. Some rows have no size entry. The others give once, few or many, or a class for an expanded clone.

abundance: .; d_gene: TRBD1; j_gene: TRBJ2-7; v_gene: TRBV10-3; CDR3nt: TGTGCCATCAGCAGACAGGGACCCAAATACGAGCAGTACTTC; CDR3aa: CAISRQGPKYEQYF
abundance: once; d_gene: TRBD1; j_gene: TRBJ1-5; v_gene: TRBV7-2; CDR3nt: TGTGCCAGCAGCCCATATCAGGACAGGGGAGGACAGCCCCAGCATTTT; CDR3aa: CASSPYQDRGGQPQHF
abundance: .; d_gene: TRBD1; j_gene: TRBJ1-2; v_gene: TRBV4-3; CDR3nt: TGCGCCAGCAGCCAAGGCCGGGACAGCACCTTCTATGGCTACACCTTC; CDR3aa: CASSQGRDSTFYGYTF
abundance: once; d_gene: .; j_gene: TRBJ1-3; v_gene: TRBV6-5; CDR3nt: TGTGCCAGCAGTTACTCGCCCGGGCCTGGAAACACCATATATTTT; CDR3aa: CASSYSPGPGNTIYF
abundance: .; d_gene: TRBD1; j_gene: TRBJ2-7; v_gene: TRBV5-1; CDR3nt: TGCGCCAGCAGCGACCGGACAGGGCAGCACGAGCAGTACTTC; CDR3aa: CASSDRTGQHEQYF
abundance: .; d_gene: TRBD1; j_gene: TRBJ2-4; v_gene: TRBV18; CDR3nt: TGTGCCAGCTCAAGGGACAGGTCCAAAAACATTCAGTACTTC; CDR3aa: CASSRDRSKNIQYF
abundance: .; d_gene: .; j_gene: TRBJ2-7; v_gene: TRBV7-2; CDR3nt: TGTGCCAGCAGCCCCCCTTGGCAGGGACTCTACGAGCAGTACTTC; CDR3aa: CASSPPWQGLYEQYF
abundance: .; d_gene: TRBD2; j_gene: TRBJ2-7; v_gene: TRBV7-2; CDR3nt: TGTGCCAGCAGCTTAGGACTAGCGGAGGCCTACGAGCAGTACTTC; CDR3aa: CASSLGLAEAYEQYF
abundance: .; d_gene: TRBD2; j_gene: TRBJ2-2; v_gene: TRBV29-1; CDR3nt: TGCAGCGTTGTGGTTAGCGGGAGCGACACCGGGGAGCTGTTTTTT; CDR3aa: CSVVVSGSDTGELFF
abundance: .; d_gene: .; j_gene: TRBJ2-3; v_gene: TRBV7-2; CDR3nt: TGTGCCAGCAGCGCGGACCTGGGAGATACGCAGTATTTT; CDR3aa: CASSADLGDTQYF
abundance: .; d_gene: TRBD1; j_gene: TRBJ2-7; v_gene: TRBV5-1; CDR3nt: TGCGCCAGCAGCGCCCTGACAGGGGACTACGAGCAGTACTTC; CDR3aa: CASSALTGDYEQYF
abundance: .; d_gene: .; j_gene: TRBJ1-1; v_gene: TRBV19; CDR3nt: TGTGCCAGTATCGCGATGAACACTGAAGCTTTCTTT; CDR3aa: CASIAMNTEAFF
abundance: .; d_gene: TRBD1; j_gene: TRBJ2-3; v_gene: TRBV6-4; CDR3nt: TGTGCCAGCAGTGACTCTCCAGGACAGGGGAGTGGGACGCAGTATTTT; CDR3aa: CASSDSPGQGSGTQYF
abundance: .; d_gene: .; j_gene: TRBJ2-1; v_gene: TRBV5-1; CDR3nt: TGCGCCAGCAGCTTTGAGGAGGGCAACGAGCAGTTCTTC; CDR3aa: CASSFEEGNEQFF
abundance: .; d_gene: TRBD1; j_gene: TRBJ2-7; v_gene: TRBV4-1; CDR3nt: TGCGCCAGCAGCCAAATATGGACAGGGTTTGAGCAGTACTTC; CDR3aa: CASSQIWTGFEQYF
abundance: .; d_gene: .; j_gene: TRBJ2-1; v_gene: TRBV20-1; CDR3nt: TGCAGTGCTAGTGCCGGAAATGAGCAGTTCTTC; CDR3aa: CSASAGNEQFF
abundance: .; d_gene: .; j_gene: TRBJ2-7; v_gene: TRBV4-3; CDR3nt: TGCGCCAGCAGCCAAGTAGGCAGGGTCCCAACCTACGAGCAGTACTTC; CDR3aa: CASSQVGRVPTYEQYF
abundance: .; d_gene: TRBD2; j_gene: TRBJ2-5; v_gene: TRBV11-3; CDR3nt: TGTGCCAGCAGCCCTTCACGGGGAGGGGAGACCCAGTACTTC; CDR3aa: CASSPSRGGETQYF
abundance: .; d_gene: .; j_gene: TRBJ2-2; v_gene: TRBV29-1; CDR3nt: TGCAGCGTTCAGCATACGAACACCGGGGAGCTGTTTTTT; CDR3aa: CSVQHTNTGELFF
abundance: .; d_gene: .; j_gene: TRBJ1-1; v_gene: TRBV27; CDR3nt: TGTGCCAGCAGTTTGGAATTGAACACTGAAGCTTTCTTT; CDR3aa: CASSLELNTEAFF
abundance: .; d_gene: TRBD1; j_gene: TRBJ2-2; v_gene: TRBV6-1; CDR3nt: TGTGCCGCGGGGACAGGGAGCACCGGGGAGCTGTTTTTT; CDR3aa: CAAGTGSTGELFF
abundance: .; d_gene: .; j_gene: TRBJ2-1; v_gene: TRBV9; CDR3nt: TGTGCCAGCAGCGTAGCGGGAAAGCAGTTCTTC; CDR3aa: CASSVAGKQFF
abundance: .; d_gene: TRBD2; j_gene: TRBJ2-2; v_gene: TRBV6-1; CDR3nt: TGTGCCAGCAGTGGGCAGGGCGGGGGCACCGGGGAGCTGTTTTTT; CDR3aa: CASSGQGGGTGELFF
abundance: .; d_gene: .; j_gene: TRBJ1-4; v_gene: TRBV5-4; CDR3nt: TGTGCCAGCAGTTCAAAAGGGGAAAATGAAAAACTGTTTTTT; CDR3aa: CASSSKGENEKLFF
abundance: .; d_gene: .; j_gene: TRBJ1-2; v_gene: TRBV7-9; CDR3nt: TGTGCCAGCCGGAGAACTAGCCCTCGCATAGTGAACTATGGCTACACCTTC; CDR3aa: CASRRTSPRIVNYGYTF
abundance: few; d_gene: TRBD2; j_gene: TRBJ2-1; v_gene: TRBV15; CDR3nt: TGTGCCACCAGCAGAGGATTTGGGGGAGGGTCGAATGAGCAGTTCTTC; CDR3aa: CATSRGFGGGSNEQFF
abundance: .; d_gene: TRBD2; j_gene: TRBJ2-1; v_gene: TRBV5-4; CDR3nt: TGTGCCAGCAGGTCGGGACTAGCCATGGACAATGAGCAGTTCTTC; CDR3aa: CASRSGLAMDNEQFF
abundance: .; d_gene: TRBD2; j_gene: TRBJ2-1; v_gene: TRBV25-1; CDR3nt: TGTGCCAGCAGTGGGAAGACTAGCGCGACCTACAATGAGCAGTTCTTC; CDR3aa: CASSGKTSATYNEQFF
abundance: .; d_gene: .; j_gene: TRBJ2-1; v_gene: TRBV6-4; CDR3nt: TGTGCCAGGTGGTTCCGGTCCCCCTCCTACAATGAGCAGTTCTTC; CDR3aa: CARWFRSPSYNEQFF
abundance: .; d_gene: .; j_gene: TRBJ1-1; v_gene: TRBV11-2; CDR3nt: TGTGCCAGCAGCGCCAACTTGAACACTGAAGCTTTCTTT; CDR3aa: CASSANLNTEAFF
abundance: .; d_gene: TRBD2; j_gene: TRBJ2-1; v_gene: TRBV5-4; CDR3nt: TGTGCCAGTCGACAGGCTAGCGGGATCTCAAACCATGAGCAGTTCTTC; CDR3aa: CASRQASGISNHEQFF
abundance: .; d_gene: TRBD2; j_gene: TRBJ2-7; v_gene: TRBV27; CDR3nt: TGTGCCAGCAGTGCGGGACTAGGCCCCTACGAGCAGTACTTC; CDR3aa: CASSAGLGPYEQYF
abundance: .; d_gene: TRBD2; j_gene: TRBJ2-2; v_gene: TRBV2; CDR3nt: TGTGCCAGCGGGGGACTAGCGGCCACCGGGGAGCTGTTTTTT; CDR3aa: CASGGLAATGELFF
abundance: .; d_gene: TRBD1; j_gene: TRBJ1-4; v_gene: TRBV7-9; CDR3nt: TGTGCCAGCAGCTCGAAAGGGGGCATTAATGAAAAACTGTTTTTT; CDR3aa: CASSSKGGINEKLFF
abundance: few; d_gene: .; j_gene: TRBJ1-4; v_gene: TRBV7-8; CDR3nt: TGTGCCAGCAGCTACATCGAAGGAGGTGAAAAACTGTTTTTT; CDR3aa: CASSYIEGGEKLFF
abundance: .; d_gene: TRBD1; j_gene: TRBJ2-1; v_gene: TRBV6-6; CDR3nt: TGTGCCAGCAGTAGGGGTAGGGGGCCCGGTGACGGTGAGCAGTTCTTC; CDR3aa: CASSRGRGPGDGEQFF
abundance: .; d_gene: TRBD2; j_gene: TRBJ2-1; v_gene: TRBV6-4; CDR3nt: TGTGCCAGCAGTCCTAGCGGGTCAAGTGAGCAGTTCTTC; CDR3aa: CASSPSGSSEQFF
abundance: .; d_gene: TRBD2; j_gene: TRBJ2-7; v_gene: TRBV27; CDR3nt: TGTGCTAGCGGTCTAGCGGGAGATCTCGAGCAGTACTTC; CDR3aa: CASGLAGDLEQYF
abundance: .; d_gene: .; j_gene: TRBJ2-5; v_gene: TRBV9; CDR3nt: TGTGCCAGCAGCGACATAGGGGGGGCACGGGAGACCCAGTACTTC; CDR3aa: CASSDIGGARETQYF
abundance: .; d_gene: TRBD1; j_gene: TRBJ1-2; v_gene: TRBV6-4; CDR3nt: TGTGCCAGCAGTGCCGACAGGGGGGCACTATATTCTGGCTACACCTTC; CDR3aa: CASSADRGALYSGYTF
abundance: .; d_gene: .; j_gene: TRBJ2-5; v_gene: TRBV5-4; CDR3nt: TGTGCCAGCAGGTTAAGGTCGGGCGGGGAAGAGACCCAGTACTTC; CDR3aa: CASRLRSGGEETQYF
abundance: .; d_gene: .; j_gene: TRBJ2-1; v_gene: TRBV7-2; CDR3nt: TGTGCCAGCAGCTCCCTGATACTCAATGAGCAGTTCTTC; CDR3aa: CASSSLILNEQFF
abundance: .; d_gene: TRBD1; j_gene: TRBJ1-4; v_gene: TRBV7-9; CDR3nt: TGTGCCAGCAGCCGGGACAGGGGGCGAACTAATGAAAAACTGTTTTTT; CDR3aa: CASSRDRGRTNEKLFF
abundance: .; d_gene: TRBD2; j_gene: TRBJ2-2; v_gene: TRBV25-1; CDR3nt: TGTGCCAGCAGTTTCCGGGGGGGGACGAACACCGGGGAGCTGTTTTTT; CDR3aa: CASSFRGGTNTGELFF
abundance: .; d_gene: TRBD1; j_gene: TRBJ2-2; v_gene: TRBV7-3; CDR3nt: TGTGCCAGCAGCTTAACGCTAGACAGGGTTAACACCGGGGAGCTGTTTTTT; CDR3aa: CASSLTLDRVNTGELFF
abundance: .; d_gene: .; j_gene: TRBJ2-7; v_gene: TRBV21-1; CDR3nt: TGTGCCAGCAGCCGACGTAATACCTACGAGCAGTACTTC; CDR3aa: CASSRRNTYEQYF
abundance: once; d_gene: TRBD2; j_gene: TRBJ2-7; v_gene: TRBV19; CDR3nt: TGTGCCACCTCGACTAGCGGCTCCTACGAGCAGTACTTC; CDR3aa: CATSTSGSYEQYF
abundance: .; d_gene: TRBD2; j_gene: TRBJ2-7; v_gene: TRBV9; CDR3nt: TGTGCCAGCAGCCCAGTAGCGGGAGGCGGCGAGCAGTACTTC; CDR3aa: CASSPVAGGGEQYF